A single sample is the source of the 29 T cell receptor beta chains below, sequenced in a study of regulatory T cells in long-lasting Graves disease. Time point given: newly diagnosed GD, antithyroid drugs for less than 3 months. PBMC-derived RNA was used for the TCR library. Researchers made TCR beta libraries by using iRepertoire HTBI primers and running Arm-PCR on CDR3 regions. TCRdb itself ran the multiplex PCR reads through MiXCR, one entry per CDR3 protein. This sample has under 450,000 distinct CDR3 sequences, with approximately 12% found just once. A further study also used this sample, focusing on T cells in Graves' hyperthyroidism and ophthalmopathy.

Sample: peripheral blood mononuclear cells (PBMCs), taken at new diagnosis, from a patient treated with antithyroid drugs. These receptors all stem from a woman aged 18-29 years with Graves disease.

J is TRBJ2-1 and V is TRBV7-6, with D unresolved. CDR1 is SGHVS and CDR2 is FNYEAQ in the germline V gene. Trimming left V 5 bases short and J 0 bases short, with 14 bases between. The CDR3 loop spans 16 amino acids. The CDR3 DNA reads as TGTGCCAGCAGCCGCTCAGTGGCAGACTCCTACAATGAGCAGTTCTTC. It specifies CASSRSVADSYNEQFF.

J is TRBJ2-7 and V is TRBV19; D may correspond to TRBD1 or TRBD2 (6 bases each). From germline, CDR1 is LNHDA and CDR2 SQIVND (reference sequence). This CDR3 comprises 15 residues. The V end lost 9 bases, the J end lost 1 base, and 19 bases lay between the germline ends. For the CDR3, the DNA is TGTGCCAGCTCCTGGGGGCGGGGACCTTCCTACGAGCAGTACTTC. Protein sequence: CASSWGRGPSYEQYF.

This clonotype was found a few times. Relative to the germline gene, one junction end is altered; a read error may explain this. The chain links TRBV14 to TRBJ1-5, with D possibly matching TRBD1 (5 bases). Germline V gene sequence: CDR1 SGHDN, CDR2 FVKESK. CDR3 length: 17 residues. CDR3 sequence: CASSQAEDVKGNQPPHF. CDR3 DNA sequence: TGTGCCAGCAGCCAAGCAGAGGACGTTAAGGGGAATCAGCCCCCGCATTTT.

This clonotype was recorded at least ten times. The V call is TRBV6-5, the J call TRBJ1-1; maybe TRBD1 (6 bases). V was pared by 0 bases and J by 0 bases, with 11 bases between. Germline V gives CDR1 MNHEY, CDR2 SVGAGI. The CDR3 sequence is 16 residues long. The DNA for the CDR3 is TGTGCCAGCAGTTACTCACCTACAGGGTTGAACACTGAAGCTTTCTTT. Its protein product is CASSYSPTGLNTEAFF.

The rearrangement links TRBV6-5 to TRBJ2-7; no clear D. CDR3 size: 15 residues. V was trimmed by 0 bases and J by 0 bases, leaving 9 bases between them. CDR1 and CDR2 (germline): MNHEY, SVGAGI. The CDR3 loop reads CASSYSPWGSYEQYF. The CDR3 DNA sequence: TGTGCCAGCAGTTACTCCCCCTGGGGCTCCTACGAGCAGTACTTC.

The rearrangement links TRBV27 to TRBJ1-4; TRBD1 matches at 9 bases. This CDR3 comprises 16 residues. Per germline, CDR1 MNHEY and CDR2 SMNVEV (reference sequence). The V and J ends lost 1 base and 2 bases, in that order; junction bases with no gene match: 2. The CDR3 here is CASSLWGTGTNEKLFF. As DNA, the CDR3 is TGTGCCAGCAGTTTATGGGGGACAGGGACTAATGAAAAACTGTTTTTT.

The V and J genes are TRBV4-1 and TRBJ1-1; D is ambiguous. Germline V CDR1 and CDR2: MGHRA, YSYEKL. This CDR3 comprises 14 residues. Trimming took off 4 bases at V and 7 bases at J, with 16 bases between the two ends. The CDR3 DNA reads as TGCGCCAGCAGCCTACCCGTCAGGCCCGGTGAAGCTTTCTTT. This gives the protein CASSLPVRPGEAFF.

This clonotype appeared many times. CDR3 protein: CASSQTGENGELFF. In DNA, the CDR3 is TGCGCCAGCAGTCAGACAGGGGAAAACGGGGAGCTGTTTTTT. V is TRBV10-2 and J is TRBJ2-2, with 8 bases aligning to TRBD1. Unmatched junction bases numbered 6, after V lost 5 bases and J lost 7 bases. Germline loops: CDR1 WSHSY, CDR2 SAAADI. The CDR3 extends over 14 amino acids.

The V gene is TRBV6-1, the J gene TRBJ2-5; D call uncertain. This CDR3 contains 14 residues. Germline CDR1 and CDR2: MNHNS and SASEGT. The germline V and J ends were trimmed by 8 bases and 2 bases, with 15 bases remaining between them. The CDR3 is CASGPKTQQETQYF. The CDR3, as DNA: TGTGCCAGCGGTCCCAAGACCCAACAAGAGACCCAGTACTTC.

The chain joins TRBV20-1 to TRBJ1-2; D unclear. Germline lookup yields CDR1 DFQATT and CDR2 SNEGSKA (reference sequence). CDR3 length: 11 residues. V dropped 6 bases and J dropped 7 bases, with 12 bases sitting between them. CDR3 protein: CSAGGWSGYTF. The CDR3 DNA is TGCAGTGCGGGAGGATGGAGTGGCTACACCTTC.

This clonotype was seen many times. The chain couples TRBV6-5 to TRBJ2-3; 11 positions agree with TRBD1. Unmatched junction bases numbered 1, after V lost 2 bases and J lost 3 bases. CDR3 size: 15 residues. Germline assignment: CDR1 MNHEY and CDR2 SVGAGI. The CDR3 spells CASSYGDRGTDTQYF. In DNA form, the CDR3 reads TGTGCCAGCAGTTACGGGGACAGGGGGACAGATACGCAGTATTTT.

This clonotype was counted at least ten times. This rearrangement joins TRBV7-9 to TRBJ1-4, with TRBD1 matching 9 bases. Germline V gene lookup returns CDR1 SEHNR and CDR2 FQNEAQ (reference sequence). The length of the CDR3 is 18 residues. The ends lost 5 bases at V and 2 bases at J; junction bases unmatched: 12. The DNA of the CDR3 is TGTGCCAGCAGCCCTCCGGGACAGGGCGCCCCCACTAATGAAAAACTGTTTTTT. Its protein is CASSPPGQGAPTNEKLFF.

This clonotype has at least ten counts. The rearrangement links TRBV2 to TRBJ2-3; D not certain. The CDR3 spans 14 residues. Germline CDR1 is SNHLY and CDR2 is FYNNEI. V was cut by 10 bases and J by 0 bases, with 14 bases left in between. CDR3 coding DNA: TGTGCCACCCGCCGCGACACTAGCACAGATACGCAGTATTTT. The encoded protein is CATRRDTSTDTQYF.

Many counts were recorded for this clonotype. The chain has TRBV11-2 and TRBJ1-1; D may be TRBD1 (5 bases). Trimming cost V 1 base and J 1 base, with 10 bases left between them. Looked up from germline, CDR1 is SGHAT and CDR2 is FQNNGV. The length of the CDR3 is 15 residues. The CDR3 nucleotides read TGTGCCAGCAGCTTAGGGACACGACCGAACACTGAAGCTTTCTTT. This codes for CASSLGTRPNTEAFF. The full variable domain, in which reference TRBV11-2 and TRBJ1-1 provide the parts outside the CDR3, is EAGVAQSPRYKIIEKRQSVAFWCNPISGHATLYWYQQILGQGPKLLIQFQNNGVVDDSQLPKDRFSAERLKGVDSTLKIQPAKLEDSAVYLCASSLGTRPNTEAFFGQGTRLTVV.

This clonotype was seen repeatedly, ten times or more. The chain uses TRBV27 and TRBJ1-4; the D gene is possibly TRBD1 (5 bases). From germline, CDR1 is MNHEY and CDR2 SMNVEV (reference sequence). The CDR3 sequence is 21 residues long. V was cut by 6 bases and J by 5 bases, with 34 bases left in between. The CDR3 sequence is CASSISTPVGQHKERNEKLFF. The CDR3 bases are TGTGCCAGCAGCATATCAACCCCCGTGGGGCAGCACAAAGAGCGGAATGAAAAACTGTTTTTT.

The chain joins TRBV12-3 or TRBV12-4 to TRBJ2-3, with D possibly being TRBD1 or TRBD2 (5 bases each). The CDR3 spans 13 residues. V gave up 4 bases and J gave up 7 bases, with 12 bases separating them. The CDR3: CASSSWGSNTQYF. CDR3 in DNA: TGTGCCAGCAGTTCGTGGGGGTCGAATACGCAGTATTTT.

The J gene is TRBJ2-7, the V gene TRBV5-6, with 7 nucleotides matching TRBD1. The CDR3 has 14 amino acids. CDR1 SGHDT and CDR2 YYEEEE come from the germline V gene. V was pared by 0 bases and J by 8 bases, with 8 bases of the junction left unmatched. The CDR3 here is CASSLGGQSYKQYF. Written as DNA, the CDR3 is TGTGCCAGCAGCTTGGGGGGACAGTCATACAAGCAGTACTTC.

This clonotype has a count of ten or more. The genes are TRBV11-3 and TRBJ2-1; tentatively, D is TRBD1 or TRBD2 (5 bases each). Germline V CDR1 and CDR2: SGHNT, YENEEA. The CDR3 is made up of 13 amino acids. The ends were cut back, 2 bases at V and 7 bases at J, with 9 bases in the middle. CDR3: CASSLFGANEQFF. The DNA of the CDR3 is TGTGCCAGCAGCTTATTCGGGGCGAATGAGCAGTTCTTC.

This clonotype was detected many times. The chain combines TRBV12-3 or TRBV12-4 with TRBJ2-3; 14 bases are a match to TRBD2. V gave up 4 bases and J gave up 1 base; unmatched junction bases: 13. This CDR3 region has 20 residues. The chain's CDR3 is CASSSGTSGSSSGGTDTQYF. The CDR3 DNA is TGTGCCAGCAGTTCCGGGACTAGCGGGAGTAGTAGTGGTGGCACAGATACGCAGTATTTT.

This clonotype was counted only a few times. The chain has TRBV7-2 and TRBJ2-1; perhaps TRBD1 as D (6 bases). Per the germline V gene, CDR1 is SGHTA and CDR2 is FQGNSA. V was trimmed by 5 bases and J by 10 bases, leaving 27 bases between them. CDR3 size: 17 residues. CDR3 sequence: CASSPMPPASVRGEQFF. The CDR3 DNA reads TGTGCCAGCAGCCCCATGCCTCCGGCCTCAGTTAGGGGGGAGCAGTTCTTC.

This clonotype was picked up a small number of times. This sequence joins TRBV20-1 and TRBJ2-1; no firm D call. The length of the CDR3 is 14 residues. Germline CDR1 reads DFQATT; CDR2 reads SNEGSKA (reference sequence). Trimming took 4 bases from V and 5 from J, leaving 15 bases between them. The CDR3: CSATRPPLDNEQFF. The CDR3 DNA sequence: TGCAGTGCTACTCGGCCCCCCCTAGACAATGAGCAGTTCTTC.

The rearrangement uses TRBV5-4 and TRBJ1-1, with D possibly matching TRBD1 (6 bases). Between the trimmed V and J ends, which lost 5 bases and 7 bases, there was a span of 24 bases. Germline V lookup: CDR1 SGHNT, CDR2 YYREEE (reference sequence). The CDR3 contains 16 residues. In DNA form, the CDR3 reads TGTGCCAGCAGAACCGGCTGGGGGGCGGCGTACGGTGAAGCTTTCTTT. As protein: CASRTGWGAAYGEAFF.

CDR3 protein: CSAPVAGVGNTQYF. CDR3 coding DNA: TGCAGTGCCCCCGTAGCGGGAGTTGGGAATACGCAGTATTTT. V is TRBV20-1 and J is TRBJ2-3; 9 bases match TRBD2. V lost 6 bases and J lost 7; bases outside the gene matches: 11. This CDR3 contains 14 residues. CDR1 is DFQATT and CDR2 is SNEGSKA in the germline V gene (reference sequence).

This clonotype has a count of ten or more. The chain uses TRBV6-2 or TRBV6-3 and TRBJ2-2; a possible D gene is TRBD2 (6 bases). This CDR3 region has 16 residues. Trimming removed 0 bases at V and 0 bases at J, with 8 bases between. Germline values: CDR1 MNHEY, CDR2 SVGEGT. In nucleotides, the CDR3 is TGTGCCAGCAGTTACTCGGGGGAGGCGAACACCGGGGAGCTGTTTTTT. Encoded protein: CASSYSGEANTGELFF.

There are many counts of this clonotype. The chain combines TRBV28 with TRBJ2-5; 7 nucleotides match TRBD1. V was pared by 7 bases and J by 1 base, with 6 bases of the junction left unmatched. Germline assignment: CDR1 MDHEN and CDR2 SYDVKM. CDR3 size: 14 residues. The CDR3, as DNA: TGTGCCAGCATAAGAGACAGGGTCCAAGAGACCCAGTACTTC. It translates to CASIRDRVQETQYF. The entire variable domain, with the rest obtained from reference TRBV28 and TRBJ2-5, is as follows: DVKVTQSSRYLVKRTGEKVFLECVQDMDHENMFWYRQDPGLGLRLIYFSYDVKMKEKGDIPEGYSVSREKKERFSLILESASTNQTSMYLCASIRDRVQETQYFGPGTRLLVL.

The chain carries TRBV29-1 and TRBJ2-5; 7 bases match TRBD1. CDR3 length: 13 amino acids. V trimming: 8 bases; J trimming: 5 bases; junction bases outside the gene matches: 11. Germline loops: CDR1 SQVTM, CDR2 ANQGSEA. CDR3 in amino acids: CSMWRQGRETQYF. CDR3 sequence (DNA): TGCAGCATGTGGAGACAGGGAAGGGAGACCCAGTACTTC.

This clonotype was counted many times. The V gene is TRBV2, the J gene TRBJ1-6; 7 bases fit TRBD1. The germline CDR1 and CDR2 sequences are SNHLY and FYNNEI. V was clipped by 2 bases and J by 7 bases; unmatched bases: 11. The CDR3 extends over 17 amino acids. The CDR3 sequence: CASSENQRTGPNSPLHF. In DNA, the CDR3 is TGTGCCAGCAGTGAAAACCAGAGGACAGGCCCCAATTCACCCCTCCACTTT.

This clonotype has at least ten counts. The chain recombines TRBV6-2 or TRBV6-3 with TRBJ1-1; TRBD1 is a possible D gene (5 bases). The V and J ends lost 2 bases and 4 bases respectively, with 8 bases between them. This CDR3 is built from 13 residues. From germline, CDR1 is MNHEY and CDR2 SVGEGT. The CDR3 bases are TGTGCCAGCAGTTACAGAAGGGGCACTGAAGCTTTCTTT. Protein product: CASSYRRGTEAFF.

This clonotype was detected only a few times. This rearrangement joins TRBV10-2 to TRBJ1-1; 8 bases fit TRBD1. The CDR3 spans 13 residues. The trim removed 9 bases at V and 6 bases at J, leaving 9 bases unmatched. From germline, CDR1 is WSHSY and CDR2 SAAADI. The CDR3 here is CASNLGTGPEAFF. Written as DNA, the CDR3 is TGCGCCAGTAATCTCGGGACAGGCCCTGAAGCTTTCTTT.